This T cell receptor beta chain comes out of a study of control samples from healthy donors and cancer patients. Only in-frame clones appear in the TCRdb table, and some are missing; sequencing was by immunoSEQ multiplex PCR. Of approximately 150,000 clones in the sample, 91% are singletons; the top ten hold 3% to 3.5%. J gave up 2 bases and V 2 bases, and 3 bases lay outside the gene matches. Germline V CDR1 and CDR2: MNHNY, SVGAGI (reference sequence). This CDR3 spans 15 amino acids. The sequenced sample consisted of blood. The chain couples TRBV6-6 to TRBJ2-3; TRBD1 matches 8 bases. The sequence was obtained from a man younger than 40 in good health. The CDR3 region is CASSYGQGHTDTQYF. The CDR3 DNA follows: TGTGCCAGCAGTTACGGACAGGGCCACACAGATACGCAGTATTTT.